One sample yielded the 5 T cell receptor beta chains listed below, sequenced in a study of early T cells in non-severe SARS-CoV-2 infection. TCRdb used MiXCR to reprocess the 5' RACE reads, holding one entry per CDR3 protein. The table has roughly 58,000 distinct CDR3 sequences, about 9.9% seen once. The sequenced sample consisted of whole blood. Receptors originate from an adult who was a healthcare worker with PCR-confirmed SARS-CoV-2 infection or an uninfected control (not recorded which).

The chain has TRBV15 and TRBJ2-1, with D perhaps matching TRBD2 (6 bases). Germline-derived CDR1 and CDR2 are LNHNV and YYDKDF (reference sequence). V lost 1 base and J 7 bases, leaving 14 bases between the germline ends. The CDR3 sequence is 15 residues long. The CDR3 DNA follows: TGTGCCACCAGCAGAGTACGGGAGAGTGTGAATGAGCAGTTCTTC. Translating it yields CATSRVRESVNEQFF. Full variable domain (missing parts from reference TRBV15 and TRBJ2-1): DAMVIQNPRYQVTQFGKPVTLSCSQTLNHNVMYWYQQKSSQAPKLLFHYYDKDFNNEADTPDNFQSRRPNTSFCFLDIRSPGLGDTAMYLCATSRVRESVNEQFFGPGTRLTVL.

In this sample, this clonotype turned up a few times. V and J are TRBV5-1 and TRBJ2-3; 7 positions agree with TRBD1. Trimming cost V 0 bases and J 0 bases; bases outside gene matches: 4. This CDR3 is built from 16 residues. The germline V gene encodes CDR1 SGHRS and CDR2 YFSETQ. CDR3 nucleotide sequence: TGCGCCAGCAGCTTGGCTGGGACAGTTAGCACAGATACGCAGTATTTT. Its translation is CASSLAGTVSTDTQYF.

V usage is TRBV5-7 and J usage is TRBJ2-5, with 8 bases lining up with TRBD1. TRBV5-7 counts as an open reading frame of uncertain function. This CDR3 region has 14 residues. V lost 0 bases to trimming and J lost 7 bases; unmatched junction nucleotides: 5. CDR3 sequence reads: CASSLARGPLTQYF. The CDR3 nucleotides are TGTGCCAGCAGCTTGGCCAGGGGGCCACTGACCCAGTACTTC.

This clonotype has only a few counts. V and J are TRBV28 and TRBJ2-3; 7 nucleotides match TRBD1. V lost 3 bases, J lost 6 bases, and 6 bases stayed unmatched. Germline-derived CDR1 and CDR2 are MDHEN and SYDVKM. The CDR3 consists of 14 residues. The CDR3 DNA is TGTGCCAGCAGTTTCGGGGACAGTTACGATACGCAGTATTTT. Amino acid sequence: CASSFGDSYDTQYF.

There are a few counts of this clonotype. V usage is TRBV18 and J usage is TRBJ2-1, with unresolved D. The germline V and J ends were trimmed by 1 base and 4 bases, with 5 bases remaining between them. Germline V gene data show CDR1 as KGHSH and CDR2 as LQKENI. CDR3 length: 13 residues. DNA for the CDR3: TGTGCCAGCTCACCACTAGAATACAATGAGCAGTTCTTC. Amino acids: CASSPLEYNEQFF.